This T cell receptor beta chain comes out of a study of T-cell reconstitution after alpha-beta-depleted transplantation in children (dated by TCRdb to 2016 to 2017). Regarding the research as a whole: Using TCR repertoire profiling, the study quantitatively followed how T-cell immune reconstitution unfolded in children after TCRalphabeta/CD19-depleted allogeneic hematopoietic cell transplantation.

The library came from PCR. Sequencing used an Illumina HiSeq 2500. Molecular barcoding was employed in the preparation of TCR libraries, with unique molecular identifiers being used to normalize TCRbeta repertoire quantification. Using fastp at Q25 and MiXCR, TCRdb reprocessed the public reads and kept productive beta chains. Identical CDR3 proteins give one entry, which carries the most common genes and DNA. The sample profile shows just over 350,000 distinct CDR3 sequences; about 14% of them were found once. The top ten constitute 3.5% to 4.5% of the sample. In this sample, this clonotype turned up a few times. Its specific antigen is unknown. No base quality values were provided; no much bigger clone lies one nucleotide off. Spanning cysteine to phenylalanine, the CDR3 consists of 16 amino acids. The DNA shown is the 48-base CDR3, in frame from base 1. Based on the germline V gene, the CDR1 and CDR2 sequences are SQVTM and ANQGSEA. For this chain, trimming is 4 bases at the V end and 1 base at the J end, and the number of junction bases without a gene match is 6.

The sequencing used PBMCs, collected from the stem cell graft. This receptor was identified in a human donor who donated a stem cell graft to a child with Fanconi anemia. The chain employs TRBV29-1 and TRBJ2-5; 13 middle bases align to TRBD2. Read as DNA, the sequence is TGCAGCGTTGTGGTTGGGACTAGCGGGGCCCAAGAGACCCAGTACTTC. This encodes CSVVVGTSGAQETQYF.